The 25 T cell receptor beta chains listed next were all sequenced from one sample in a study of T cell changes during pregnancy in multiple sclerosis. Profiling relied on immunoSEQ multiplex PCR, and the TCRdb table lists in-frame clones only, not all of them. The data show under 110,000 clones, about 89% seen once. The sample in question was peripheral blood, obtained before pregnancy. The receptor set was obtained from a female donor with multiple sclerosis, enrolled in a pregnancy study.

The V and J genes are TRBV11-2 and TRBJ2-2, with 7 bases lining up with TRBD1. Germline values: CDR1 SGHAT, CDR2 FQNNGV. The J segment lost 4 bases and the V segment lost 4 bases, leaving 6 bases of the junction unmatched. The CDR3 covers 15 residues. This chain's CDR3 is CASSWGRQGTGELFF. The DNA of the CDR3 is TGTGCCAGCAGCTGGGGCCGACAGGGCACCGGGGAGCTGTTTTTT.

CDR3 nucleotides: TGTGCCAGTAGCGGACTAGCGGGAGGGATGGAGACCCAGTACTTC. Its protein is CASSGLAGGMETQYF. The chain has TRBV19 and TRBJ2-5; 15 bases are a match to TRBD2. J gave up 5 bases and V 6 bases, and 4 bases lay outside the gene matches. Germline-derived CDR1 and CDR2 are LNHDA and SQIVND (reference sequence). The CDR3 is 15 residues long.

The gene calls are TRBV7-2 and TRBJ1-5; the D gene is possibly TRBD1 (5 bases). CDR1 and CDR2 (germline): SGHTA, FQGNSA. This CDR3 has 15 residues. Trimming removed 1 base at V and 5 bases at J, with 12 bases between. DNA for the CDR3: TGTGCCAGCAGCTTAGAATCAGGGTCGGATCAGCCCCAGCATTTT. It encodes CASSLESGSDQPQHF. The full variable domain, completed using reference TRBV7-2 and TRBJ1-5, is GAGVSQSPSNKVTEKGKDVELRCDPISGHTALYWYRQSLGQGLEFLIYFQGNSAPDKSGLPSDRFSAERTGGSVSTLTIQRTQQEDSAVYLCASSLESGSDQPQHFGDGTRLSIL.

The rearrangement uses TRBV9 and TRBJ2-7; 9 nucleotides match TRBD1. The CDR3 length is 14 residues. Germline CDR1 is SGDLS and CDR2 is YYNGEE. Trimming took 4 bases from V and 4 from J; bases not matched to a gene: 6. The CDR3 here is CASSPWDRVYEQYF. The CDR3 DNA follows: TGTGCCAGCAGCCCCTGGGACAGGGTTTACGAGCAGTACTTC.

This chain joins TRBV18 and TRBJ1-3; a weak D match, TRBD1 (5 bases). Trimming cost V 0 bases and J 1 base, with 10 bases left between them. The CDR3 has 16 amino acids. CDR1 and CDR2 (germline): KGHSH, LQKENI. The CDR3 DNA sequence: TGTGCCAGCTCACCACCGAGCAGGGCGTCTGGAAACACCATATATTTT. Encoded protein: CASSPPSRASGNTIYF.

This CDR3 is CASSLPGGPDTQYF. The CDR3 DNA reads TGTGCCAGCAGCCTCCCGGGGGGGCCAGATACGCAGTATTTT. The chain carries TRBV5-4 and TRBJ2-3; 8 bases line up with TRBD2. With 4 bases clipped from V and 4 bases from J, the junction kept 5 bases outside the gene matches. Germline loops: CDR1 SGHNT, CDR2 YYREEE (reference sequence). This CDR3 has 14 residues.

The V and J genes are TRBV10-3 and TRBJ2-5, with 15 positions matching TRBD2. The CDR3 spans 15 residues. The ends lost 8 bases at V and 4 bases at J; junction bases unmatched: 5. Germline values: CDR1 ENHRY, CDR2 SYGVKD. CDR3 residues: CAIGGLAGGSETQYF. CDR3 nucleotides: TGTGCCATCGGGGGACTAGCGGGAGGTTCAGAGACCCAGTACTTC.

This sequence joins TRBV21-1 and TRBJ2-4; TRBD1, the D gene given by the table, was not confirmed from the DNA. TRBV21-1 is termed a pseudogene. The CDR3 is 15 residues long. CDR3 protein: CASSKQVIAKNIQYF. The CDR3 coding sequence is TGTGCCAGCAGCAAACAGGTTATAGCCAAAAACATTCAGTACTTC.

This clone rates as medium-sized. V usage is TRBV14 and J usage is TRBJ1-1; perhaps TRBD1 as D (6 bases). The CDR3 is made up of 16 amino acids. Germline V gene sequence: CDR1 SGHDN, CDR2 FVKESK. The V end was cut by 3 bases, the J end by 1 base, with 15 bases between. The DNA of the CDR3 is TGTGCCAGCAGCCACCTTGGGGACACTCGGAACACTGAAGCTTTCTTT. This gives the protein CASSHLGDTRNTEAFF.

The chain recombines TRBV13 with TRBJ2-5; D ambiguous. The CDR3 totals 15 residues. V was clipped by 6 bases and J by 2 bases, with 16 bases between them. CDR1 is PRHDT, CDR2 FYEKMQ, per germline (reference sequence). CDR3 protein: CASSYSLLSQETQYF. CDR3 sequence (DNA): TGTGCCAGCAGTTACAGCTTGTTAAGTCAAGAGACCCAGTACTTC.

The gene calls are TRBV5-6 and TRBJ2-7; TRBD2 agrees at 8 bases. The CDR3 covers 15 residues. V lost 4 bases to trimming and J lost 1 base; unmatched junction nucleotides: 7. From germline, CDR1 is SGHDT and CDR2 YYEEEE. In DNA form, the CDR3 reads TGTGCCAGCAGCCGCACGGGACTAGTTTCCTACGAGCAGTACTTC. Encoded protein: CASSRTGLVSYEQYF.

This chain links TRBV19 with TRBJ1-5; D is uncertain. Between the trimmed V and J ends, which lost 0 bases and 1 base, there was a span of 22 bases. The V gene's germline CDR1 is LNHDA and CDR2 SQIVND (reference sequence). This CDR3 is 20 amino acids long. CDR3 protein: CASSIDLGSLPSGSNQPQHF. The CDR3, as DNA: TGTGCCAGTAGTATAGATCTAGGGAGTCTACCGAGCGGGAGCAATCAGCCCCAGCATTTT.

This chain joins TRBV15 and TRBJ2-3; perhaps TRBD2 as D (6 bases). The CDR3 extends over 16 amino acids. Germline V gene sequence: CDR1 LNHNV, CDR2 YYDKDF (reference sequence). The V end lost 1 base, the J end lost 5 bases, and 16 bases lay between the germline ends. CDR3 nucleotides: TGTGCCACCAGCAGAGTTCGTGGAGGCGGGAAAGATACGCAGTATTTT. Residues: CATSRVRGGGKDTQYF.

V and J are TRBV7-9 and TRBJ2-1; TRBD2 aligns across 9 bases. The ends lost 1 base at V and 8 bases at J; junction bases unmatched: 0. This CDR3 is built from 13 residues. Germline assignment: CDR1 SEHNR and CDR2 FQNEAQ (reference sequence). The CDR3 DNA reads as TGTGCCAGCAGCTTAGTAGCGGGAGATGAGCAGTTCTTC. This translates into CASSLVAGDEQFF. Full variable domain (rest looked up from reference TRBV7-9 and TRBJ2-1): DTGVSQNPRHKITKRGQNVTFRCDPISEHNRLYWYRQTLGQGPEFLTYFQNEAQLEKSRLLSDRFSAERPKGSFSTLEIQRTEQGDSAMYLCASSLVAGDEQFFGPGTRLTVL.

V and J are TRBV7-9 and TRBJ2-3, with D maybe TRBD2 (6 bases). From germline, CDR1 is SEHNR and CDR2 FQNEAQ (reference sequence). This CDR3 has 14 amino acids. Trimming removed 4 bases from V and 3 bases from J, with 11 bases in between. The CDR3: CASSSTRETDTQYF. The CDR3 DNA follows: TGTGCCAGCAGCTCGACTAGAGAAACAGATACGCAGTATTTT. Full variable domain (rest looked up from reference TRBV7-9 and TRBJ2-3): DTGVSQNPRHKITKRGQNVTFRCDPISEHNRLYWYRQTLGQGPEFLTYFQNEAQLEKSRLLSDRFSAERPKGSFSTLEIQRTEQGDSAMYLCASSSTRETDTQYFGPGTRLTVL.

V usage is TRBV6-1 and J usage is TRBJ1-6, with D maybe TRBD1 (5 bases). Germline V gene lookup returns CDR1 MNHNS and CDR2 SASEGT. V was trimmed by 5 bases and J by 7 bases, leaving 12 bases between them. The length of the CDR3 is 14 residues. Here the CDR3 DNA reads TGTGCCAGCAGTTGGGGCCTTAGAAATTCACCCCTCCACTTT. Translating it yields CASSWGLRNSPLHF.

CDR3 nucleotides: TGTGCCAGCAGTTTAGAGGAGGACAATGAGCAGTTCTTC. Translated: CASSLEEDNEQFF. This sequence joins TRBV28 and TRBJ2-1, with a tentative D call TRBD2 (5 bases). Germline V lookup: CDR1 MDHEN, CDR2 SYDVKM. The V end was cut by 2 bases, the J end by 5 bases, with 7 bases between. CDR3 length: 13 amino acids. The full variable domain, its missing parts supplied by reference TRBV28 and TRBJ2-1, is DVKVTQSSRYLVKRTGEKVFLECVQDMDHENMFWYRQDPGLGLRLIYFSYDVKMKEKGDIPEGYSVSREKKERFSLILESASTNQTSMYLCASSLEEDNEQFFGPGTRLTVL.

The gene calls are TRBV5-6 and TRBJ1-5, with D possibly being TRBD1 (5 bases). This CDR3 region has 14 residues. CDR1 is SGHDT, CDR2 YYEEEE, per germline. V was pared by 4 bases and J by 5 bases, with 13 bases between. CDR3 region: CASSPHGQYQPQHF. The DNA for the CDR3 is TGTGCCAGCAGCCCCCACGGACAATATCAGCCCCAGCATTTT. The variable domain in full, completed from reference TRBV5-6 and TRBJ1-5, reads DAGVTQSPTHLIKTRGQQVTLRCSPKSGHDTVSWYQQALGQGPQFIFQYYEEEERQRGNFPDRFSGHQFPNYSSELNVNALLLGDSALYLCASSPHGQYQPQHFGDGTRLSIL.

The rearrangement links TRBV7-9 to TRBJ1-2, with D perhaps TRBD1 (6 bases). Germline assignment: CDR1 SEHNR and CDR2 FQNEAQ (reference sequence). V was shortened by 6 bases and J by 1 base, with 15 bases between the two germline ends. This CDR3 has 15 residues. This chain's CDR3 is CASRSGQLDNYGYTF. The CDR3 DNA sequence: TGTGCCAGCAGATCCGGACAGTTGGATAACTATGGCTACACCTTC.

The chain uses TRBV27 and TRBJ2-1; 9 bases agree with TRBD2. There are 15 residues in the CDR3. The V gene's germline CDR1 is MNHEY and CDR2 SMNVEV (reference sequence). V shed 6 bases and J 3 bases; nucleotides not matched to a gene: 6. The CDR3: CASRVSREGYNEQFF. The CDR3 DNA sequence: TGTGCCAGCAGGGTCTCGCGGGAGGGCTACAATGAGCAGTTCTTC.

The chain is built from TRBV9 and TRBJ2-3, with 9 bases lining up with TRBD2. Germline V lookup: CDR1 SGDLS, CDR2 YYNGEE. The CDR3 loop spans 14 amino acids. V was clipped by 1 base and J by 7 bases; unmatched bases: 4. CDR3 DNA: TGTGCCAGCAGCGTAAAGACTAGCGGTAATACGCAGTATTTT. It specifies CASSVKTSGNTQYF.

This chain links TRBV27 with TRBJ1-4; 9 bases align to TRBD1. Germline CDR1 reads MNHEY; CDR2 reads SMNVEV (reference sequence). V shed 4 bases, J shed 7 bases, and the junction held 4 bases outside the gene matches. This CDR3 has 14 residues. The CDR3 sequence: CASSSTGGSEKLFF. As DNA, the CDR3 is TGTGCCAGCAGTTCGACAGGGGGTAGTGAAAAACTGTTTTTT.

This chain uses TRBV6-5 with TRBJ2-1; TRBD2 might be the D (6 bases). Trimming stripped 2 bases from V and 4 bases from J, with 6 bases between. Germline V gene sequence: CDR1 MNHEY, CDR2 SVGAGI. This CDR3 contains 13 residues. The CDR3 is CASSYSGYNEQFF. DNA for the CDR3: TGTGCCAGCAGTTACAGCGGGTACAATGAGCAGTTCTTC.

This chain connects TRBV30 to TRBJ2-4; 9 positions agree with TRBD2. The V segment lost 1 base and the J segment 2 bases; nucleotides outside the gene matches: 9. Germline CDR1 is GTSNPN and CDR2 is SVGIG (reference sequence). The CDR3 extends over 17 amino acids. The CDR3 region is CAWSAGSGSGPKNIQYF. The CDR3 coding sequence is TGTGCCTGGAGTGCGGGTAGCGGGAGCGGGCCCAAAAACATTCAGTACTTC.

J is TRBJ2-5 and V is TRBV5-6; 7 positions agree with TRBD2. CDR1 and CDR2 from the germline V gene are SGHDT and YYEEEE. The CDR3 extends over 13 amino acids. V lost 4 bases, J lost 5 bases, and 5 bases stayed unmatched. CDR3 sequence reads: CASSQSGMETQYF. The CDR3 DNA is TGTGCCAGCAGCCAAAGCGGGATGGAGACCCAGTACTTC.